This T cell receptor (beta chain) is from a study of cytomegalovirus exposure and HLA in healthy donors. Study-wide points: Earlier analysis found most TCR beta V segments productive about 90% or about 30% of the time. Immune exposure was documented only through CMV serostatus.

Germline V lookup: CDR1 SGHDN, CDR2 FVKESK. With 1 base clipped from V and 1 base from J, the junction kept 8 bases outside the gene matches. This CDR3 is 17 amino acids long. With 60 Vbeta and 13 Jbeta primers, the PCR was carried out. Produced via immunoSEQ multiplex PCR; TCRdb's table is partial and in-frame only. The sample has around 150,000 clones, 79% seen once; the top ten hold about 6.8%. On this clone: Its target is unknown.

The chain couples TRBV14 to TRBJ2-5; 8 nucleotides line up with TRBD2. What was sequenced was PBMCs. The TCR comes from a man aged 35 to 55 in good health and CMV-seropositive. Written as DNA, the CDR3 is TGTGCCAGCAGCCAAGGGATTTTAACTAGCGGCCAAGAGACCCAGTACTTC. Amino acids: CASSQGILTSGQETQYF.